This T cell receptor beta chain was retrieved from a study of cytomegalovirus exposure and HLA in healthy donors. Study-level points and caveats: The investigators catalogued 150 to 200 TCR beta chains as cytomegalovirus-associated.

With 4 bases clipped from V and 4 bases from J, the junction kept 6 bases outside the gene matches. CDR1 is LNHDA and CDR2 is SQIVND in the germline V gene (reference sequence). The CDR3 is 16 amino acids. For this clone: The antigen remains unidentified.

Primers included in the PCR were 60 Vbeta and 13 Jbeta primers. Measured with immunoSEQ multiplex PCR; TCRdb has only the in-frame clones, and not every one. There are roughly 200,000 clones in the sample, with 1.1% held by the top ten. The chain is built from TRBV19 and TRBJ2-3, with 12 bases matching TRBD2. Material: PBMCs. The clonotype was recovered from a girl aged 2-10 years in good health and CMV-seropositive. The CDR3 DNA reads TGTGCCAGTAGTACCGGACTAGCGGGGCAGGCAGATACGCAGTATTTT. Protein product: CASSTGLAGQADTQYF. The full variable domain, completed using reference TRBV19 and TRBJ2-3, is DGGITQSPKYLFRKEGQNVTLSCEQNLNHDAMYWYRQDPGQGLRLIYYSQIVNDFQKGDIAEGYSVSREKKESFPLTVTSAQKNPTAFYLCASSTGLAGQADTQYFGPGTRLTVL.